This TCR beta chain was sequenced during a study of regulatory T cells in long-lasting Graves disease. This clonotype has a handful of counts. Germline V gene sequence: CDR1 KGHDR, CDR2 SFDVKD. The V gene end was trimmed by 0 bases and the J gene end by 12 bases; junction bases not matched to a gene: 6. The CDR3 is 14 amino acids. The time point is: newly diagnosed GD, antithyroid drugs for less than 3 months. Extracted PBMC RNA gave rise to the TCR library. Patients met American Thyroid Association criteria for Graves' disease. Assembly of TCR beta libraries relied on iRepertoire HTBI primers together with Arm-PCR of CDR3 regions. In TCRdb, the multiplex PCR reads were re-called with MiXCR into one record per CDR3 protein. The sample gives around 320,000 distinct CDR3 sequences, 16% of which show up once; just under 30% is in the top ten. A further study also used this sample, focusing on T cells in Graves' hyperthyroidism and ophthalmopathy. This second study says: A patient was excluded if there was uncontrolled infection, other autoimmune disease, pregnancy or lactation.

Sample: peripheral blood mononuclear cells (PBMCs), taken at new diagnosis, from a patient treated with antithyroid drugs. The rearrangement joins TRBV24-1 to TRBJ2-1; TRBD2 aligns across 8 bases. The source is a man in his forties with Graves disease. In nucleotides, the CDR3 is TGTGCCACCAGTGATTTGGGACTAGCTTTCCGGCAGTTCTTC. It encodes CATSDLGLAFRQFF.